This T cell receptor beta chain was retrieved from a study of T cell responses to AZD1222 COVID-19 vaccine. The method was immunoSEQ multiplex PCR; TCRdb's version includes in-frame clones alone and lacks a portion of them. Found here are over 75,000 clones, around 90% of them singletons; the top ten hold 2.4%. Germline V gene lookup returns CDR1 MNHEY and CDR2 SVGEGT. CDR3 size: 18 residues. V shed 0 bases and J shed 0 bases, with 15 bases lying between them. The source is an adult in good health. The rearrangement uses TRBV6-2 or TRBV6-3 and TRBJ1-5; D is unclear. The input for sequencing was peripheral blood, taken on day 0 of AZD1222 vaccination. The DNA of the CDR3 is TGTGCCAGCAGTTACTCGAATAGTCTAGGCTATAGCAATCAGCCCCAGCATTTT. Encoded protein: CASSYSNSLGYSNQPQHF.